Presented here are 25 T cell receptor beta chains from one specimen sequenced in a study of blood T cell repertoires in COVID-19. Using immunoSEQ multiplex PCR, the repertoire was profiled, and TCRdb retains in-frame clones only, with some absent. The table includes approximately 230,000 clones, about 80% detected once. Sequencing was performed on peripheral blood. These receptors all come from a man aged 80 or over with acute or convalescent COVID-19.

The V gene is TRBV5-1, the J gene TRBJ2-6; a weak D match, TRBD1 (5 bases). Germline assignment: CDR1 SGHRS and CDR2 YFSETQ. The V and J ends lost 2 bases and 1 base respectively, with 10 bases between them. The CDR3 length is 16 residues. Here the CDR3 DNA reads TGCGCCAGCAGCTTTGGACACCGGTCTGGGGCCAACGTCCTGACTTTC. Translating it yields CASSFGHRSGANVLTF.

This chain connects TRBV21-1 to TRBJ2-3; TRBD2 is taken as the D call from the table, unchecked against the DNA. TRBV21-1 is a recognized pseudogene. There are 15 residues in the CDR3. CDR3 protein: CASRGLAGGSDTQYF. CDR3 nucleotide sequence: TGTGCCAGCAGGGGACTAGCGGGGGGGTCTGATACGCAGTATTTT.

The V gene is TRBV29-1, the J gene TRBJ2-4; 12 bases are a match to TRBD1. The junction had 15 bases not matched to a gene; V was cut back by 7 bases and J by 8 bases. This CDR3 comprises 16 residues. CDR1 and CDR2 from the germline V gene are SQVTM and ANQGSEA. CDR3 amino acids: CSGQRGTGGVWDIQYF. The DNA of the CDR3 is TGCAGCGGCCAACGGGGGACAGGGGGCGTTTGGGACATTCAGTACTTC.

This clone was detected only a few times. V and J are TRBV4-1 and TRBJ2-7, with TRBD1 identical over 8 bases. V gave up 1 base and J gave up 4 bases; unmatched junction bases: 15. This CDR3 region has 18 residues. Germline V gene lookup returns CDR1 MGHRA and CDR2 YSYEKL. CDR3 in amino acids: CASSQVDFLPGGPYEQYF. CDR3 nucleotides: TGCGCCAGCAGCCAAGTAGATTTTCTCCCAGGGGGCCCTTACGAGCAGTACTTC.

The CDR3 is CASRVAGTALYEQYF. DNA for the CDR3: TGTGCCAGCAGAGTTGCCGGGACAGCCCTCTACGAGCAGTACTTC. V and J are TRBV6-5 and TRBJ2-7, with 7 bases identical to TRBD1. V lost 6 bases, J lost 3 bases, and 11 bases stayed unmatched. CDR1 MNHEY and CDR2 SVGAGI come from the germline V gene. This CDR3 is 15 amino acids long.

The V call is TRBV28, the J call TRBJ1-1; 10 bases map to TRBD1. Germline CDR1 and CDR2: MDHEN and SYDVKM. The V and J ends lost 8 bases and 0 bases, in that order; junction bases with no gene match: 18. The length of the CDR3 is 19 residues. As DNA, the CDR3 is TGTGCCAGCCCCTTGCCCATCGGACAGGGGGTTTCCATGAACACTGAAGCTTTCTTT. This translates into CASPLPIGQGVSMNTEAFF.

The chain carries TRBV25-1 and TRBJ2-7, with D possibly matching TRBD1 (5 bases). CDR1 is MGHDK, CDR2 SYGVNS, per germline. V lost 4 bases, J lost 6 bases, and 16 bases lay in between. CDR3 size: 14 residues. The CDR3 sequence: CASSARTLGGEQYF. The CDR3, as DNA: TGTGCCAGCAGTGCCCGGACACTTGGCGGCGAGCAGTACTTC.

The genes are TRBV27 and TRBJ2-1; TRBD2 matches at 11 bases. The CDR3 spans 15 residues. Trimming took 8 bases from V and 4 from J; bases not matched to a gene: 7. Germline V gene data show CDR1 as MNHEY and CDR2 as SMNVEV (reference sequence). As DNA, the CDR3 is TGTGCCAGCTTCTCTCCTAGCGGGGGGTACAATGAGCAGTTCTTC. Amino acids: CASFSPSGGYNEQFF.

This clone was seen a single time. The chain couples TRBV2 to TRBJ2-5, with 9 bases that match TRBD1. This CDR3 is 15 amino acids long. V was pared by 8 bases and J by 2 bases, with 9 bases of the junction left unmatched. CDR1 and CDR2 (germline): SNHLY, FYNNEI. CDR3 coding DNA: TGTGCCAGCCCCCCGGGACAGGGCGTACAAGAGACCCAGTACTTC. This codes for CASPPGQGVQETQYF.

The chain couples TRBV19 to TRBJ2-3, with 7 positions matching TRBD2. CDR3 length equals 14 residues. V lost 5 bases to trimming and J lost 9 bases; unmatched junction nucleotides: 11. Germline CDR1 reads LNHDA; CDR2 reads SQIVND (reference sequence). CDR3 residues: CASSPRGGYRTQYF. DNA for the CDR3: TGTGCCAGTAGTCCCCGGGGAGGGTATCGCACGCAGTATTTT. The full variable domain, rest sourced from reference TRBV19 and TRBJ2-3, is DGGITQSPKYLFRKEGQNVTLSCEQNLNHDAMYWYRQDPGQGLRLIYYSQIVNDFQKGDIAEGYSVSREKKESFPLTVTSAQKNPTAFYLCASSPRGGYRTQYFGPGTRLTVL.

The V and J genes are TRBV5-5 and TRBJ1-1; the match to TRBD1 covers 8 bases. The CDR3 contains 14 residues. Per the germline V gene, CDR1 is SGHKS and CDR2 is YYEKEE (reference sequence). With V trimmed by 4 bases and J by 5 bases, 7 bases remained unmatched. This chain's CDR3 is CASSLRTGSTEAFF. The CDR3 coding sequence is TGTGCCAGCAGCCTGCGGACAGGGAGTACTGAAGCTTTCTTT.

This clone was counted a few times. The CDR3 loop reads CATSMTGVWANVLTF. The CDR3 DNA reads as TGTGCCACCAGTATGACAGGGGTCTGGGCCAACGTCCTGACTTTC. The rearrangement uses TRBV24-1 and TRBJ2-6; 8 bases line up with TRBD1. V gave up 6 bases and J gave up 5 bases; unmatched junction bases: 5. The CDR3 is 15 residues long. Germline V CDR1 and CDR2: KGHDR, SFDVKD.

The chain couples TRBV28 to TRBJ2-1; D is ambiguous. The CDR3 covers 16 residues. V gave up 6 bases and J gave up 1 base, with 16 bases separating them. Looked up from germline, CDR1 is MDHEN and CDR2 is SYDVKM. In nucleotides, the CDR3 is TGTGCCAGCAGCAATCAACGTGGCCGATCCTACAATGAGCAGTTCTTC. Amino acid sequence: CASSNQRGRSYNEQFF.

This chain uses TRBV24-1 with TRBJ1-4; 7 nucleotides match TRBD1. This CDR3 region has 16 residues. Trimming removed 3 bases from V and 6 bases from J; junction bases left unmatched: 9. The germline gives CDR1 KGHDR, CDR2 SFDVKD. The CDR3 DNA is TGTGCCACCAGTGATGGCCATGACAGGGAGCATGAAAAACTGTTTTTT. Residues: CATSDGHDREHEKLFF.

The genes are TRBV12-5 and TRBJ1-6; D remains unclear. The germline CDR1 and CDR2 sequences are LGHNT and FRNRAP. This CDR3 has 16 residues. Trimming removed 1 base from V and 4 bases from J, with 11 bases in between. The CDR3 sequence: CASGLGRPGYNSPLHF. The CDR3 nucleotides read TGTGCTAGTGGTTTGGGCAGGCCTGGGTATAATTCACCCCTCCACTTT.

V gene TRBV6-6 combines with J gene TRBJ1-3, with D uncertain. Trimming took 5 bases from V and 7 from J, leaving 18 bases between them. The CDR3 is 15 amino acids. Per the germline V gene, CDR1 is MNHNY and CDR2 is SVGAGI (reference sequence). The CDR3 spells CASSDRGFLGNTIYF. DNA for the CDR3: TGTGCCAGCAGTGACCGTGGATTTCTCGGGAACACCATATATTTT.

The chain employs TRBV24-1 and TRBJ2-1; 12 bases are a match to TRBD2. CDR3 length equals 15 residues. Germline CDR1 and CDR2: KGHDR and SFDVKD. The junction had 2 bases not matched to a gene; V was cut back by 3 bases and J by 6 bases. The CDR3 coding sequence is TGTGCCACCAGTGATCCGGGACTAGCGGGCAATGAGCAGTTCTTC. This codes for CATSDPGLAGNEQFF.

This clone has just a few counts. The J gene is TRBJ2-7, the V gene TRBV2; 9 nucleotides match TRBD1. The CDR3 is 13 amino acids. Germline loops: CDR1 SNHLY, CDR2 FYNNEI. After removal of 6 bases from V and 6 bases from J, the junction contained 6 bases not matched to a gene. The CDR3 protein is CASSGGTGSEQYF. The CDR3 DNA reads TGTGCCAGCAGCGGGGGGACAGGGAGCGAGCAGTACTTC.

This clone was seen only once. The CDR3 DNA reads TGTGCCAGCAGCCGACGGACAGGGTACGACGAGCAGTACTTC. Protein: CASSRRTGYDEQYF. V usage is TRBV3-1 (or the pseudogene TRBV3-2) and J usage is TRBJ2-7, with 8 positions matching TRBD1. The CDR3 contains 14 residues. From germline, CDR1 is LGHDT and CDR2 YNNKEL (reference sequence). J lost 5 bases, V lost 4 bases, and 7 bases had no gene match.

This chain joins TRBV7-2 and TRBJ1-5; TRBD1 might be the D (6 bases). The V gene lost 5 bases and the J gene lost 5 bases, with 10 bases spanning the gap. Germline CDR1 reads SGHTA; CDR2 reads FQGNSA. The CDR3 spans 13 residues. CDR3 DNA sequence: TGTGCCAGCAGCACGGACAGAGATCAGCCCCAGCATTTT. This sequence encodes CASSTDRDQPQHF.

This clone was observed a single time. This chain uses TRBV5-1 with TRBJ2-1, with 10 bases matching TRBD2. The germline gives CDR1 SGHRS, CDR2 YFSETQ. Trimming took 1 base from V and 6 from J; bases not matched to a gene: 7. This CDR3 contains 16 residues. CDR3 in DNA: TGCGCCAGCAGCTTGCGCAGCGGGAGGGCTCCCAATGAGCAGTTCTTC. Encoded protein: CASSLRSGRAPNEQFF.

The chain carries TRBV6-5 and TRBJ2-2, with D hard to call. V gave up 2 bases and J gave up 2 bases, with 9 bases separating them. The CDR3 contains 15 residues. Germline assignment: CDR1 MNHEY and CDR2 SVGAGI. The CDR3 sequence: CASSYESLNTGELFF. CDR3 sequence (DNA): TGTGCCAGCAGTTACGAGAGTCTCAACACCGGGGAGCTGTTTTTT.

This clone was counted a few times. This chain joins TRBV5-4 and TRBJ1-1; TRBD1 aligns across 10 bases. The CDR3 runs 15 residues. The germline V gene has CDR1 SGHNT and CDR2 YYREEE (reference sequence). The V segment lost 1 base and the J segment 4 bases; nucleotides outside the gene matches: 4. The CDR3 protein is CASSLRQGAVTEAFF. Written as DNA, the CDR3 is TGTGCCAGCAGCTTGAGACAGGGGGCGGTCACTGAAGCTTTCTTT.

The chain joins TRBV30 to TRBJ1-2, with D hard to call. Germline CDR1 and CDR2: GTSNPN and SVGIG (reference sequence). The V end lost 2 bases, the J end lost 7 bases, and 11 bases lay between the germline ends. The CDR3 runs to 12 residues. CDR3 residues: CAWSRSPGGYTF. The CDR3 nucleotides are TGTGCCTGGAGTAGGTCCCCAGGTGGCTACACCTTC. Supplemented by reference TRBV30 and TRBJ1-2, the full variable domain reads SQTIHQWPATLVQPVGSPLSLECTVEGTSNPNLYWYRQAAGRGLQLLFYSVGIGQISSEVPQNLSASRPQDRQFILSSKKLLLSDSGFYLCAWSRSPGGYTFGSGTRLTVV.

This clone has only one observation. V is TRBV7-9 and J is TRBJ2-3; tentatively, D is TRBD1 (5 bases). The V end was cut by 3 bases, the J end by 1 base, with 11 bases between. Germline V lookup: CDR1 SEHNR, CDR2 FQNEAQ (reference sequence). This CDR3 has 15 residues. The DNA of the CDR3 is TGTGCCAGCAGCTTGGGTCAAGGGGGCACAGATACGCAGTATTTT. Translated, it gives CASSLGQGGTDTQYF. Full variable domain (missing parts from reference TRBV7-9 and TRBJ2-3): DTGVSQNPRHKITKRGQNVTFRCDPISEHNRLYWYRQTLGQGPEFLTYFQNEAQLEKSRLLSDRFSAERPKGSFSTLEIQRTEQGDSAMYLCASSLGQGGTDTQYFGPGTRLTVL.